This T cell receptor beta chain was retrieved from a study of T cell responses to AZD1222 COVID-19 vaccine. Study in general: Second-dose recipients at about 4 or about 12 weeks were treated as one pooled group. Findings and caveats of the study: Spike-specific TCR repertoires showed rising breadth and depth after two AZD1222 doses. Donors were largely white British and mainly female; clonal diversity was possibly underestimated. Repertoires were collected only later (after the peak T cell response had occurred).

Per germline, CDR1 SGHTA and CDR2 FQGNSA. V gave up 1 base and J gave up 3 bases; unmatched junction bases: 9. This CDR3 spans 17 amino acids. On this clone: Its antigen is not identified.

The assay was immunoSEQ multiplex PCR, and TCRdb's table has in-frame clones only and misses some. The sample shows around 250,000 clones, 85% to 95% of them seen only once. The source of this sequence is an adult in good health. Material: peripheral blood, obtained on day 0 of AZD1222 vaccination. The chain is built from TRBV7-2 and TRBJ1-5, with TRBD1 identical over 7 bases. The chain's CDR3 is CASSLGRLQGINQPQHF. The CDR3 coding sequence is TGTGCCAGCAGCTTAGGTCGTCTACAGGGGATCAATCAGCCCCAGCATTTT.